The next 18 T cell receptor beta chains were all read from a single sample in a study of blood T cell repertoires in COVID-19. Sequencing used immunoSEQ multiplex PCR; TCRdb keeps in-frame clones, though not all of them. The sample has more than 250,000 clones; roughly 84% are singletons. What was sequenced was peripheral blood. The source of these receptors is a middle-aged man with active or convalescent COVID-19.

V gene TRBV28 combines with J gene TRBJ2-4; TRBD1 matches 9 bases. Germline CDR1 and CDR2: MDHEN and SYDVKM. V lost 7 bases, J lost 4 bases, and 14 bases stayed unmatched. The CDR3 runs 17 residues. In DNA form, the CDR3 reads TGTGCCAGCAACTCATGGGGACAGGGTTTAATGAAAAACATTCAGTACTTC. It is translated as CASNSWGQGLMKNIQYF.

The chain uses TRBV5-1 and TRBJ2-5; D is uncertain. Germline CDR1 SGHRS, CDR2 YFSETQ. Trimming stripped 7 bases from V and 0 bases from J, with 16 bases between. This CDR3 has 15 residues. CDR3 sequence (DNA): TGCGCCAGCCGCCCGAGGCCTTCGGACCAAGAGACCCAGTACTTC. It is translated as CASRPRPSDQETQYF.

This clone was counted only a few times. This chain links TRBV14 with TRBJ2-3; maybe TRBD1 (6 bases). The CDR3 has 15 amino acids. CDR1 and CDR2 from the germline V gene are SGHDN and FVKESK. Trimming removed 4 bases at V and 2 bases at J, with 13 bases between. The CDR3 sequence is CASSRPGHNTDTQYF. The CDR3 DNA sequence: TGTGCCAGCAGCCGACCGGGACATAACACAGATACGCAGTATTTT. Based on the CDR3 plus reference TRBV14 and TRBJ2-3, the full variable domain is EAGVTQFPSHSVIEKGQTVTLRCDPISGHDNLYWYRRVMGKEIKFLLHFVKESKQDESGMPNNRFLAERTGGTYSTLKVQPAELEDSGVYFCASSRPGHNTDTQYFGPGTRLTVL.

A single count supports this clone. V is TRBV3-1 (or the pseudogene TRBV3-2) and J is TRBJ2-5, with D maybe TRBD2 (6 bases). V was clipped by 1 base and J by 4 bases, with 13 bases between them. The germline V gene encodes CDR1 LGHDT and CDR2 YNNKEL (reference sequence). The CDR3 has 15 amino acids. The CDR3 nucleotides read TGTGCCAGCAGCCAAGGACTAGGGAGGAGAGAGACCCAGTACTTC. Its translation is CASSQGLGRRETQYF.

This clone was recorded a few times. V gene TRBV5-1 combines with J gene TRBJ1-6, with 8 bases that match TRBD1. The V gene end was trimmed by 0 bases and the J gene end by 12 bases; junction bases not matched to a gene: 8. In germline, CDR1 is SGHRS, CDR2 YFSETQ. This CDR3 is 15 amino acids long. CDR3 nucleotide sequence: TGCGCCAGCAGCTTGGATATGGGACAGGCCGAACCCCTCCACTTT. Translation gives CASSLDMGQAEPLHF.

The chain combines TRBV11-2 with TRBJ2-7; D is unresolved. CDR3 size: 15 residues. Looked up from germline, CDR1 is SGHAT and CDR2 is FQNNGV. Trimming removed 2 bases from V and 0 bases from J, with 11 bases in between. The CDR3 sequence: CASSLLRSVSYEQYF. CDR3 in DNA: TGTGCCAGCAGCTTATTGCGATCGGTCTCCTACGAGCAGTACTTC.

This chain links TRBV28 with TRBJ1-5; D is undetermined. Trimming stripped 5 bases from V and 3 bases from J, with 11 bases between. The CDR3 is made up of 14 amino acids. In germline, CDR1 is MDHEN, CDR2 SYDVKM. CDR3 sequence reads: CASSTGGDNQPQHF. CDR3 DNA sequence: TGTGCCAGCAGTACTGGCGGGGACAATCAGCCCCAGCATTTT.

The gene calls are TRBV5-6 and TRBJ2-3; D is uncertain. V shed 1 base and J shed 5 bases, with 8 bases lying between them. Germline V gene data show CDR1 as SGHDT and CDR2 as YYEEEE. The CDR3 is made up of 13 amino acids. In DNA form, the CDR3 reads TGTGCCAGCAGCTTGTCAGGCGAAGATACGCAGTATTTT. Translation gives CASSLSGEDTQYF.

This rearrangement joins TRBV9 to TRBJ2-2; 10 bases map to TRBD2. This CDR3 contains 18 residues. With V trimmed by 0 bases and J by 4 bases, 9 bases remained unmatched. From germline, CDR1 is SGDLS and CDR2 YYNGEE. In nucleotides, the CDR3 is TGTGCCAGCAGCGTAGGGCTAGCGGGAGTCGGTGGCACCGGGGAGCTGTTTTTT. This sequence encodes CASSVGLAGVGGTGELFF.

CDR3 DNA: TGTGCCAGCAGCCAAGAGGGGACAGGAACTGGAAACACCATATATTTT. It codes for CASSQEGTGTGNTIYF. V gene TRBV4-2 combines with J gene TRBJ1-3; 8 bases match TRBD1. Germline CDR1 reads LGHNA; CDR2 reads YNFKEQ. The ends lost 0 bases at V and 2 bases at J; junction bases unmatched: 3. CDR3 length equals 16 residues.

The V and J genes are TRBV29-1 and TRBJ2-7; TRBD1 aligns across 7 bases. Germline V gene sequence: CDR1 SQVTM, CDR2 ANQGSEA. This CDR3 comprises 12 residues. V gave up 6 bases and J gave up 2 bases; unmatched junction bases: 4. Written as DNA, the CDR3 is TGCAGCGTCCGGGACAGAGCCTACGAGCAGTACTTC. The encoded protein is CSVRDRAYEQYF.

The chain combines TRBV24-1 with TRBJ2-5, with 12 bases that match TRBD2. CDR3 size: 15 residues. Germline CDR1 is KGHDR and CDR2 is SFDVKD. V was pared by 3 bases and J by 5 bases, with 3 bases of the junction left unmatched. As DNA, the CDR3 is TGTGCCACCAGTGATCGACTAGCGGGAGTGGAGACCCAGTACTTC. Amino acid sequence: CATSDRLAGVETQYF.

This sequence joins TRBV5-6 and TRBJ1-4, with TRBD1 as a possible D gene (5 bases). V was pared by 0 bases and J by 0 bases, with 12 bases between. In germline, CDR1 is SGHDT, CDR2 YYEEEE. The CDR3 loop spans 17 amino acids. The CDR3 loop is CASSLATGPATNEKLFF. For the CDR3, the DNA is TGTGCCAGCAGCTTGGCCACAGGCCCTGCAACTAATGAAAAACTGTTTTTT.

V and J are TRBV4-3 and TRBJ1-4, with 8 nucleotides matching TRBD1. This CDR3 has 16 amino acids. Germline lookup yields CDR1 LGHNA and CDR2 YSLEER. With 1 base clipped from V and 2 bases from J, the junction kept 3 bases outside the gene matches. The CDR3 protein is CASSQVQGDTNEKLFF. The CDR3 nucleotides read TGCGCCAGCAGCCAAGTACAGGGGGATACTAATGAAAAACTGTTTTTT.

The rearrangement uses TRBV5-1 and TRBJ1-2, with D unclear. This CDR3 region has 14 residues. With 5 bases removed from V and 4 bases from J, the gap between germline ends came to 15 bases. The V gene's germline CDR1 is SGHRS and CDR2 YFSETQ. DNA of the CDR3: TGCGCCAGCAGTCCCGACTTGGAGGGCTATGGCTACACCTTC. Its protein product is CASSPDLEGYGYTF.

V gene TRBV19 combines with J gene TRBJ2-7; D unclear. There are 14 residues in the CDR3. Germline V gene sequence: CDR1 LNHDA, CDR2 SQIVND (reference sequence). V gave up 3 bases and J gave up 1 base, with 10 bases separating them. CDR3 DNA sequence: TGTGCCAGTAGTATCCAGATATCTTCCTACGAGCAGTACTTC. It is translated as CASSIQISSYEQYF.

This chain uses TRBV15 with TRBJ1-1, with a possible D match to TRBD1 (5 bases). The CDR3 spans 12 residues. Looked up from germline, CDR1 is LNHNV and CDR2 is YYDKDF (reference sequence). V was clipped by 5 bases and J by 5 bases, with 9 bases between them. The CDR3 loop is CATSRGGTEAFF. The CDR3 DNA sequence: TGTGCCACCAGCCGGGGGGGGACTGAAGCTTTCTTT.

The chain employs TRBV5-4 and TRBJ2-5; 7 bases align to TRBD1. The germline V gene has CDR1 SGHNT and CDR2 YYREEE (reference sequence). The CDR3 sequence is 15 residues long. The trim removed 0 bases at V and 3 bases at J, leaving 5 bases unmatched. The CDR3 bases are TGTGCCAGCAGCTTGGGGGGGACAGATAAAGAGACCCAGTACTTC. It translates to CASSLGGTDKETQYF.